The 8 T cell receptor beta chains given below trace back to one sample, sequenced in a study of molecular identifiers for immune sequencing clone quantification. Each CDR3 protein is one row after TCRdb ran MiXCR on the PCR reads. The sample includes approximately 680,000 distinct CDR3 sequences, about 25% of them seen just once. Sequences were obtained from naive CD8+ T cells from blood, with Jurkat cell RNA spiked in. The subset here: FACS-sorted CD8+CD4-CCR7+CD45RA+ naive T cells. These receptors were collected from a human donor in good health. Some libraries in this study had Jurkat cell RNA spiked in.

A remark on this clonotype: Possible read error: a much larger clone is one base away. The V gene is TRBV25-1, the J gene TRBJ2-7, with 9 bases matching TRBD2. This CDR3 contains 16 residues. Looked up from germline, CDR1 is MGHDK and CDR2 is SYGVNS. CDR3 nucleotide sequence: TGTGCCAGCAGTGACCATAGCGGGAGTTCATCCTACGCGCAGTACTTC. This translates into CASSDHSGSSSYAQYF.

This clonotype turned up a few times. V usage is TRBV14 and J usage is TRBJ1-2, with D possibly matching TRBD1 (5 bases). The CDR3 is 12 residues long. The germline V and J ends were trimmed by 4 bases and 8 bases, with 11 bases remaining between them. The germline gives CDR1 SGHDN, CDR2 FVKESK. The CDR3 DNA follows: TGTGCCAGCAGCCGGGGGGGAGGCGGCTACACCTTC. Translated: CASSRGGGGYTF.

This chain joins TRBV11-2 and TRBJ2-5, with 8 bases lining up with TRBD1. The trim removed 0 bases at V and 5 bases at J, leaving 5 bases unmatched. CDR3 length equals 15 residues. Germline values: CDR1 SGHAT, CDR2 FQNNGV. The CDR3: CASSLDAGGEETQYF. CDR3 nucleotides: TGTGCCAGCAGCTTAGATGCAGGGGGCGAGGAGACCCAGTACTTC.

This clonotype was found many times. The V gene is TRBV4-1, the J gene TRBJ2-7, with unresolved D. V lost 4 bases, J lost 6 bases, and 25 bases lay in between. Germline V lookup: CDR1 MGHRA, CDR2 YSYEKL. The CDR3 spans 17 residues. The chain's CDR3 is CASSRSGLPDQLSEQYF. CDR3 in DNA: TGCGCCAGCAGCCGATCTGGTCTCCCGGACCAGCTCTCCGAGCAGTACTTC.

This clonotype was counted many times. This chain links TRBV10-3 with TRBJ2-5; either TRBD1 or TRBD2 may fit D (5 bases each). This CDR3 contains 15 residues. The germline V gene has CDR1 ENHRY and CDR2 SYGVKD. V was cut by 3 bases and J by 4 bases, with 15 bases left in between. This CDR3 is CAISEGESGGETQYF. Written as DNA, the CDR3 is TGTGCCATCAGTGAAGGAGAAAGTGGGGGAGAGACCCAGTACTTC.

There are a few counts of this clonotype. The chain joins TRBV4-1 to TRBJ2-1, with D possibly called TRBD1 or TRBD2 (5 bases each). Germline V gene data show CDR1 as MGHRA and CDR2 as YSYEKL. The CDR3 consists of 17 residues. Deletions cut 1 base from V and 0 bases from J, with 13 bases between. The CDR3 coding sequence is TGCGCCAGCAGCCAAGTATGGGGGAAGAGCTCCTACAATGAGCAGTTCTTC. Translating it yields CASSQVWGKSSYNEQFF.

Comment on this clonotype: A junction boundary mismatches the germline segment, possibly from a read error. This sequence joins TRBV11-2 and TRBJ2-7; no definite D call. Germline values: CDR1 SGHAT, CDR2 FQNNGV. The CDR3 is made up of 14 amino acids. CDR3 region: CASSLAYGPYERYF. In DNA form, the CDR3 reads TGTGCCAGCAGCTTAGCGTACGGCCCCTACGAGCGGTACTTC.

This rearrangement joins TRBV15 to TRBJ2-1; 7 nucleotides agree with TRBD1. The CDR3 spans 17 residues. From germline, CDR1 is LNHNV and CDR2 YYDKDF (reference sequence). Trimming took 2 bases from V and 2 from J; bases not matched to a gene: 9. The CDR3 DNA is TGTGCCACCAGCAGAACTACAGGGGACCCAACCTACAATGAGCAGTTCTTC. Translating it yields CATSRTTGDPTYNEQFF.